The subject of this entry is one T cell receptor beta chain. The sample is drawn from a study of control samples from healthy donors and cancer patients. Profiling relied on immunoSEQ multiplex PCR, and the TCRdb table lists in-frame clones only, not all of them. The profile shows about 120,000 clones, approximately 87% of them singletons. The CDR3 covers 14 residues. Trimming pared 3 bases from V and 0 bases from J, leaving 6 bases between. Germline CDR1 is SGHAT and CDR2 is FQNNGV. The sequenced sample consisted of blood. The chain recombines TRBV11-2 with TRBJ1-3; D gene ambiguous. This clonotype was obtained from a man in his sixties in good health. CDR3 nucleotides: TGTGCCAGCAGCTTGGTCGCCTCTGGAAACACCATATATTTT. As protein: CASSLVASGNTIYF.